A selection of T cell receptor beta chains follows, all from one sample in a study of vaccination effects on CD4 cells after COVID-19. These receptors lack a known antigen. This table comes from immunoSEQ multiplex PCR, and its TCRdb copy is limited to in-frame clones, with some not included. The data show about 58,000 clones, with about 74% seen just once and just over 3% held by the top ten. The specimen was CD4+ T cells from PBMCs cultured without peptide, collected before COVID-19 vaccination. These receptors all stem from a human donor who received a COVID-19 vaccine. Both conserved end residues are trimmed from each CDR3. Each record gives: J gene, V gene, CDR3 length, CDR3 protein.

TRBJ2-1	TRBV18	14	ASSPQRDQQGNEQF
TRBJ2-5	TRBV4-1	14	ASSLSLALFQETQY
TRBJ2-5	TRBV2	12	ASSNGQGQETQY
TRBJ1-1	TRBV4-1	14	ASSPGTGQGSTEAF
TRBJ1-2	TRBV6-5	13	ASSYSPTGVRGYT
TRBJ2-3	TRBV7-9	10	ASSSDGDTQY
TRBJ1-5	TRBV19	14	ASSPRTGGSNQPQH
TRBJ2-2	TRBV18	13	ASSPLQGNTGELF
TRBJ2-3	TRBV5-4	13	ASSNGQGAKDTQY
TRBJ1-1	TRBV6-6	12	ASSLAGGGAEAF
TRBJ1-4	TRBV28	13	ASSPSGGSNEKLF
TRBJ1-4	TRBV15	15	ATSRRGPGRGREKLF
TRBJ1-2	TRBV6-6	10	ASRSDNRGYT
TRBJ1-2	TRBV4-3	13	ASSQAQGGSYGYT
TRBJ1-5	TRBV4-1	14	ASSRTFGTDNQPQH
TRBJ2-3	TRBV5-1	12	ASSLQGNTDTQY
TRBJ2-2	TRBV3-1/TRBV3-2	15	ASSQDRIAGYTGELF
TRBJ1-1	TRBV5-8	11	ASSPDRGTEAF